Here is one TCR beta chain with its context. Its antigen is unknown. The sample originates from a study of cytomegalovirus exposure and HLA in healthy donors. Primers: 60 Vbeta forward and 13 Jbeta reverse. The protocol was immunoSEQ multiplex PCR, while the TCRdb copy is restricted to in-frame clones and leaves out a portion. The data show 150,000 to 200,000 clones, 65% to 80% seen once. J lost 4 bases, V lost 0 bases, and 7 bases had no gene match. Per germline, CDR1 GTSNPN and CDR2 SVGIG (reference sequence). The CDR3 extends over 15 amino acids. Study results and caveats: In a later analysis, an Asian-associated ancestry cluster reportedly showed fewer N-insertions than the roughly 700-donor mean.

Input material: PBMCs. The clonotype originates from a woman between 25 and 40 years old in good health and CMV-seropositive. The rearrangement links TRBV30 to TRBJ2-5, with 8 positions matching TRBD2. This CDR3 reads CAWSVNGLAGETQYF. CDR3 coding DNA: TGTGCCTGGAGTGTAAACGGGCTAGCGGGAGAGACCCAGTACTTC.